Following are 21 T cell receptor beta chains from one sample sequenced in a study of blood T cell repertoires in COVID-19 (dated by TCRdb to about 2020). Library preparation used the immunoSEQ multiplex PCR assay. TCRdb carries this immuneACCESS record with in-frame sequences only. Its versions omit some clonotypes, under half of them owing to an unresolved V gene in the studies checked, with the rest unexplained. The sample table holds 70,000 to 90,000 clones, of which approximately 86% were seen once. The top ten clones comprise around 7.3% of the sample. The sample consisted of peripheral blood. Every receptor here comes from a man older than 75 with active or convalescent COVID-19.

Only one count was recorded for this clone. The genes are TRBV27 and TRBJ1-6; 9 bases line up with TRBD1. Germline V gene data show CDR1 as MNHEY and CDR2 as SMNVEV (reference sequence). The CDR3 is made up of 13 amino acids. After removal of 5 bases from V and 10 bases from J, the junction contained 3 bases not matched to a gene. The CDR3 loop reads CASSRTGESPLHF. The CDR3 DNA reads as TGTGCCAGCAGTCGGACAGGGGAGTCACCCCTCCACTTT.

Note on this clone: The same CDR3 can be traced to other DNA sequences in this sample. J is TRBJ2-2 and V is TRBV5-1, with 10 bases lining up with TRBD2. The CDR3 consists of 15 residues. Germline trimming cut 4 bases from V and 5 bases from J; bases unmatched to any gene: 5. CDR1 is SGHRS and CDR2 is YFSETQ in the germline V gene. Written as DNA, the CDR3 is TGCGCCAGCAGCCCCCTAGCGGGAGATACCGGGGAGCTGTTTTTT. Its protein is CASSPLAGDTGELFF.

This sequence joins TRBV27 and TRBJ1-6; D is uncertain. V lost 3 bases and J lost 7, with 16 bases in between. In germline, CDR1 is MNHEY, CDR2 SMNVEV (reference sequence). The CDR3 is 16 amino acids. The CDR3 sequence: CASSFLPRLPNSPLHF. The CDR3, as DNA: TGTGCCAGCAGTTTCTTGCCGAGACTGCCGAATTCACCCCTCCACTTT.

The CDR3 bases are TGCAGCGTAAAGCGGGATACAGATACGCAGTATTTT. Its translation is CSVKRDTDTQYF. This chain connects TRBV29-1 to TRBJ2-3, with TRBD2 matching 7 bases. Trimming took 6 bases from V and 3 from J; bases not matched to a gene: 3. CDR1 is SQVTM and CDR2 is ANQGSEA in the germline V gene. The CDR3 sequence is 12 residues long.

V gene TRBV29-1 combines with J gene TRBJ2-3; 13 bases agree with TRBD2. This CDR3 is 16 amino acids long. V dropped 3 bases and J dropped 3; count of bases not matched to a gene: 6. The germline CDR1 and CDR2 sequences are SQVTM and ANQGSEA. The CDR3 reads CSVDTGLAGHTDTQYF. Written as DNA, the CDR3 is TGCAGCGTTGATACGGGACTAGCGGGACATACAGATACGCAGTATTTT.

The J gene is TRBJ2-1, the V gene TRBV7-2; 7 bases are shared with TRBD1. Germline V gene data show CDR1 as SGHTA and CDR2 as FQGNSA. Losses at the gene ends were 0 bases for V and 8 bases for J; bases not matched to a gene: 4. The CDR3 has 14 amino acids. The CDR3 sequence is CASSLAGGLDEQFF. Written as DNA, the CDR3 is TGTGCCAGCAGCTTAGCAGGGGGCTTGGATGAGCAGTTCTTC.

CDR3 sequence (DNA): TGCGCCAGCAGCTCCTTAGCGGGAGTGGGGGATACGCAGTATTTT. It specifies CASSSLAGVGDTQYF. V and J are TRBV5-1 and TRBJ2-3; 9 bases map to TRBD2. Germline lookup yields CDR1 SGHRS and CDR2 YFSETQ. The length of the CDR3 is 15 residues. V lost 3 bases to trimming and J lost 6 bases; unmatched junction nucleotides: 8.

This clone occurred once. The rearrangement joins TRBV5-1 to TRBJ2-1; 7 nucleotides match TRBD2. The junction had 10 bases not matched to a gene; V was cut back by 0 bases and J by 10 bases. CDR1 is SGHRS, CDR2 YFSETQ, per germline. CDR3 length equals 15 residues. The CDR3: CASSLDGTNFKEQFF. The DNA for the CDR3 is TGCGCCAGCAGCTTGGACGGGACTAACTTCAAAGAGCAGTTCTTC. Using reference TRBV5-1 and TRBJ2-1 for the parts outside the CDR3, the full variable domain is KAGVTQTPRYLIKTRGQQVTLSCSPISGHRSVSWYQQTPGQGLQFLFEYFSETQRNKGNFPGRFSGRQFSNSRSEMNVSTLELGDSALYLCASSLDGTNFKEQFFGPGTRLTVL.

This clone was observed a single time. J is TRBJ2-3 and V is TRBV4-2, with TRBD2 identical over 7 bases. The CDR3 is 18 amino acids. Germline assignment: CDR1 LGHNA and CDR2 YNFKEQ. The V gene end was trimmed by 0 bases and the J gene end by 0 bases; junction bases not matched to a gene: 9. This CDR3 is CASSQEYLAETSTDTQYF. The CDR3 bases are TGTGCCAGCAGCCAAGAGTACCTAGCGGAAACTAGCACAGATACGCAGTATTTT.

This clone was seen once. This chain uses TRBV5-1 with TRBJ1-1; TRBD1 might be the D (6 bases). Trimming left V 4 bases short and J 1 base short, with 11 bases between. Germline CDR1 and CDR2: SGHRS and YFSETQ. The CDR3 length is 14 residues. CDR3 coding DNA: TGCGCCAGCAGCACCCGGGACAAGAACACTGAAGCTTTCTTT. This translates into CASSTRDKNTEAFF. The variable domain in full, with the rest retrieved from reference TRBV5-1 and TRBJ1-1, is KAGVTQTPRYLIKTRGQQVTLSCSPISGHRSVSWYQQTPGQGLQFLFEYFSETQRNKGNFPGRFSGRQFSNSRSEMNVSTLELGDSALYLCASSTRDKNTEAFFGQGTRLTVV.

The gene calls are TRBV6-5 and TRBJ2-3, with TRBD2 identical over 8 bases. V dropped 3 bases and J dropped 11; count of bases not matched to a gene: 7. Germline V gene sequence: CDR1 MNHEY, CDR2 SVGAGI. The CDR3 is 13 amino acids. The CDR3: CASSYFGRGEQYF. In DNA form, the CDR3 reads TGTGCCAGCAGTTATTTCGGGAGGGGCGAGCAGTATTTT.

The chain employs TRBV27 and TRBJ1-5; D remains unclear. Between the trimmed V and J ends, which lost 7 bases and 1 base, there was a span of 17 bases. Germline-derived CDR1 and CDR2 are MNHEY and SMNVEV (reference sequence). There are 16 residues in the CDR3. The CDR3, as DNA: TGTGCCAGCAAAAAGGGCCAAGCGGCAAGCAATCAGCCCCAGCATTTT. As protein: CASKKGQAASNQPQHF.

The chain carries TRBV28 and TRBJ2-3, with 11 bases identical to TRBD2. The V gene end was trimmed by 5 bases and the J gene end by 6 bases; junction bases not matched to a gene: 19. The CDR3 is made up of 19 amino acids. Germline CDR1 and CDR2: MDHEN and SYDVKM. CDR3 in DNA: TGTGCCAGCAGTCCCCCCATTGGATCTAGCGGGGGGCGTTGGGATACGCAGTATTTT. The encoded protein is CASSPPIGSSGGRWDTQYF.

CDR3 in amino acids: CASSGESSGGSYGEQYV. CDR3 DNA: TGTGCCAGCAGTGGAGAGTCCTCAGGGGGCTCTTACGGCGAGCAGTACGTC. J is TRBJ2-7 and V is TRBV6-1; 8 nucleotides agree with TRBD1. The CDR3 runs 17 residues. CDR1 and CDR2 (germline): MNHNS, SASEGT. Trimming cost V 4 bases and J 6 bases; bases outside gene matches: 17.

The chain carries TRBV19 and TRBJ2-1; 12 nucleotides match TRBD1. Trimming removed 0 bases from V and 3 bases from J; junction bases left unmatched: 6. Germline loops: CDR1 LNHDA, CDR2 SQIVND (reference sequence). This CDR3 comprises 18 residues. As DNA, the CDR3 is TGTGCCAGTAGTATAGATCGGGACAGGGGGCATATCTACAATGAGCAGTTCTTC. As protein: CASSIDRDRGHIYNEQFF.

The chain carries TRBV7-9 and TRBJ2-4, with a tentative D call TRBD1 (6 bases). V dropped 5 bases and J dropped 2 bases, with 16 bases sitting between them. The CDR3 loop spans 16 amino acids. Germline V CDR1 and CDR2: SEHNR, FQNEAQ (reference sequence). As DNA, the CDR3 is TGTGCCAGCAGCGCCCAGGGGATGGGATCCAAAAACATTCAGTACTTC. It specifies CASSAQGMGSKNIQYF.

This chain links TRBV3-1 (or the pseudogene TRBV3-2) with TRBJ1-5; 7 positions match TRBD1. Per germline, CDR1 LGHDT and CDR2 YNNKEL (reference sequence). The CDR3 spans 15 residues. V shed 4 bases, J shed 2 bases, and the junction held 5 bases outside the gene matches. CDR3 protein: CASSPRQGGNQPQHF. CDR3 bases: TGTGCCAGCAGCCCACGACAGGGCGGCAATCAGCCCCAGCATTTT.

The genes are TRBV19 and TRBJ2-6; possibly TRBD1 for D (6 bases). The length of the CDR3 is 17 residues. Trimming took off 5 bases at V and 0 bases at J, with 14 bases between the two ends. CDR1 and CDR2 (germline): LNHDA, SQIVND (reference sequence). CDR3 protein: CASSLRTAPSGANVLTF. Here the CDR3 DNA reads TGTGCCAGTAGTCTCCGGACAGCTCCCTCTGGGGCCAACGTCCTGACTTTC.

The chain has TRBV4-1 and TRBJ1-3, with D perhaps TRBD1 (5 bases). The CDR3 is 15 amino acids. The ends were cut back, 3 bases at V and 3 bases at J, with 12 bases in the middle. Germline loops: CDR1 MGHRA, CDR2 YSYEKL. CDR3 DNA: TGCGCCAGCAGCCACGGACAAAAGGGTGGAAACACCATATATTTT. It yields the protein CASSHGQKGGNTIYF.

V is TRBV4-1 and J is TRBJ2-2, with D maybe TRBD1 (5 bases). Between the trimmed V and J ends, which lost 7 bases and 3 bases, there was a span of 21 bases. The CDR3 has 17 residues. CDR1 MGHRA and CDR2 YSYEKL come from the germline V gene. The CDR3 DNA reads TGCGCCAGCACCACGTTGTTGGGGCGTGGTGACACCGGGGAGCTGTTTTTT. Amino acids: CASTTLLGRGDTGELFF.

V is TRBV15 and J is TRBJ1-2, with 9 bases that match TRBD1. Germline-derived CDR1 and CDR2 are LNHNV and YYDKDF (reference sequence). J lost 5 bases, V lost 0 bases, and 4 bases had no gene match. This CDR3 is 15 amino acids long. This CDR3 is CATSRDTDRGYGYTF. In nucleotides, the CDR3 is TGTGCCACCAGCAGAGATACGGACAGGGGATATGGCTACACCTTC. Full variable domain (outside the CDR3, taken from reference TRBV15 and TRBJ1-2): DAMVIQNPRYQVTQFGKPVTLSCSQTLNHNVMYWYQQKSSQAPKLLFHYYDKDFNNEADTPDNFQSRRPNTSFCFLDIRSPGLGDTAMYLCATSRDTDRGYGYTFGSGTRLTVV.